The rows below give T cell receptor beta chains drawn from one sample of a study of T cell responses to AZD1222 COVID-19 vaccine. TCRdb's copy holds only in-frame clones and misses some; the assay was immunoSEQ multiplex PCR. The table records over 100,000 clones, 80% to 90% of them present only once. Sequencing used peripheral blood, obtained on day 0 of AZD1222 vaccination. Every receptor here comes from an adult in good health. Each CDR3 is given with its conserved first and last residue. Each record gives: J gene, clone size, CDR3 length, D gene, V gene, CDR3 protein, CDR3 DNA. The D gene is left open where the match is weak. Size tells how often a clone was seen (once, few, many) or the class of an expanded clone, and some rows leave it out.

TRBJ1-2,-,14,TRBD1,TRBV18,CASSFYRGNYGYTF,TGTGCCAGCTCATTTTACAGGGGTAACTATGGCTACACCTTC
TRBJ1-3,-,16,TRBD1,TRBV9,CASSVEEGASGNTIYF,TGTGCCAGCAGCGTAGAGGAGGGGGCCTCTGGAAACACCATATATTTT
TRBJ1-2,-,16,TRBD1,TRBV10-2,CASSEAGQGAFYGYTF,TGCGCCAGCAGTGAAGCCGGACAGGGGGCTTTCTATGGCTACACCTTC
TRBJ1-1,-,18,TRBD1,TRBV6-1,CASSEAYRGTGGYTEAFF,TGTGCCAGCAGTGAAGCCTACCGCGGGACAGGGGGGTACACTGAAGCTTTCTTT
TRBJ2-4,-,16,-,TRBV5-1,CASSTGTGGAKNIQYF,TGCGCCAGCAGCACTGGGACCGGAGGAGCCAAAAACATTCAGTACTTC
TRBJ1-5,-,15,-,TRBV3-1/TRBV3-2,CASSQGLRGNQPQHF,TGTGCCAGCAGCCAAGGGCTCAGGGGCAATCAGCCCCAGCATTTT
TRBJ2-2,-,16,-,TRBV7-3,CASSPLSAGVPGELFF,TGTGCCAGCAGCCCGCTGTCCGCAGGGGTCCCCGGGGAGCTGTTTTTT
TRBJ2-5,-,13,-,TRBV3-1/TRBV3-2,CASSFTSRGTQYF,TGTGCCAGCAGCTTTACAAGTCGCGGGACCCAGTACTTC
TRBJ2-1,-,14,-,TRBV11-2,CASSLGGIYNEQFF,TGTGCCAGCAGCTTAGGGGGAATCTACAATGAGCAGTTCTTC
TRBJ1-2,-,16,TRBD1,TRBV5-6,CASSTARDRGFSGYTF,TGTGCCAGCAGTACGGCTAGGGACAGGGGTTTTAGTGGCTACACCTTC
TRBJ1-2,-,15,-,TRBV9,CASSVGAVANYGYTF,TGTGCCAGCAGCGTAGGGGCAGTAGCTAACTATGGCTACACCTTC
TRBJ1-6,-,18,TRBD1,TRBV3-1/TRBV3-2,CASSQGYRGSSYNSPLHF,TGTGCCAGCAGCCAAGGTTACAGGGGTAGCTCCTATAATTCACCCCTCCACTTT
TRBJ1-1,-,13,-,TRBV11-2,CASSYEGDTEAFF,TGTGCCAGCAGCTACGAGGGGGACACTGAAGCTTTCTTT
TRBJ2-5,-,12,-,TRBV27,CASSLLGETQYF,TGTGCCAGCAGTTTATTGGGAGAGACCCAGTACTTC
TRBJ2-3,-,17,TRBD2,TRBV7-3,CASSLTGLAGKTDTQYF,TGTGCCAGCAGCTTAACGGGACTAGCGGGAAAGACCGATACGCAGTATTTT
TRBJ1-5,-,14,TRBD1,TRBV4-1,CASSPQTGWQPQHF,TGCGCCAGCAGCCCCCAGACAGGGTGGCAGCCCCAGCATTTT
TRBJ1-3,once,16,-,TRBV11-2,CASRSWTDNSGNTIYF,TGTGCCAGCAGGTCCTGGACAGACAACTCTGGAAACACCATATATTTT
TRBJ2-3,-,15,-,TRBV19,CASSMWGRGTDTQYF,TGTGCCAGTAGTATGTGGGGACGAGGCACAGATACGCAGTATTTT
TRBJ2-7,-,16,TRBD1,TRBV5-6,CASSHRTGEYTYEQYF,TGTGCCAGCAGCCACCGGACAGGGGAGTACACCTACGAGCAGTACTTC
TRBJ1-5,-,13,-,TRBV2,CASSVREYQPQHF,TGTGCCAGCAGTGTCAGGGAATATCAGCCCCAGCATTTT
TRBJ2-7,-,14,TRBD1,TRBV12-5,CATTSDQGAYEQYF,TGTGCTACCACGTCGGATCAGGGGGCGTACGAGCAGTACTTC
TRBJ1-2,-,14,-,TRBV6-4,CASSDTGGGYGYTF,TGTGCCAGCAGTGATACCGGGGGCGGATATGGCTACACCTTC
TRBJ2-1,-,16,TRBD2,TRBV6-5,CASSYSKIAGYNEQFF,TGTGCCAGCAGTTACTCGAAAATAGCGGGTTACAATGAGCAGTTCTTC
TRBJ2-6,-,15,TRBD1,TRBV19,CASRQGLAGANVLTF,TGTGCCTCTAGACAGGGGTTGGCTGGGGCCAACGTCCTGACTTTC
TRBJ1-4,-,12,-,TRBV7-9,CASSALGEKLFF,TGTGCCAGCAGCGCCCTAGGGGAAAAACTGTTTTTT
TRBJ1-1,-,13,-,TRBV7-7,CASSFTENTEAFF,TGTGCTAGCAGCTTCACAGAGAACACTGAAGCTTTCTTT
TRBJ2-3,-,17,TRBD2,TRBV5-1,CASSEIPSGRGTDTQYF,TGCGCCAGCAGCGAAATACCTAGCGGGAGGGGGACAGATACGCAGTATTTT
TRBJ2-1,-,19,TRBD1,TRBV7-2,CASSLARDRVAQIYNEQFF,TGTGCCAGCAGCTTAGCGCGAGACAGGGTAGCCCAAATCTACAATGAGCAGTTCTTC
TRBJ2-3,-,15,TRBD1,TRBV5-6,CASRAGTGFTDTQYF,TGTGCCAGCAGGGCCGGGACAGGGTTCACAGATACGCAGTATTTT
TRBJ1-1,-,12,-,TRBV30,CAWSLRPHGAFF,TGTGCCTGGAGTCTACGGCCGCACGGAGCTTTCTTT
TRBJ2-5,-,15,-,TRBV28,CASSLGRDPMGTQYF,TGTGCCAGCAGTTTAGGTCGAGACCCAATGGGGACCCAGTACTTC
TRBJ2-2,once,17,-,TRBV9,CASTYSSGTHNTGELFF,TGTGCCAGCACCTACTCCTCCGGGACTCATAACACCGGGGAGCTGTTTTTT
TRBJ2-4,-,17,-,TRBV12-1,CASSFSSDRVAKNIQYF,TGTGCCAGCAGCTTTTCGTCCGACAGGGTGGCCAAAAACATTCAGTACTTC
TRBJ1-1,-,15,-,TRBV4-1,CASSQGRGRRTEAFF,TGCGCCAGCAGCCAAGGAAGGGGCCGGCGCACTGAAGCTTTCTTT
TRBJ2-7,once,15,TRBD2,TRBV11-2,CASSLSGRGPYEQYF,TGTGCCAGCAGCTTGAGCGGGAGGGGACCCTACGAGCAGTACTTC
TRBJ1-2,-,14,-,TRBV19,CASSIDHGGDGYTF,TGTGCCAGTAGTATAGACCACGGAGGGGATGGCTACACCTTC
TRBJ1-6,-,16,-,TRBV18,CASSPGGAHTYSPLHF,TGTGCCAGCTCACCAGGCGGGGCCCATACTTATTCACCCCTCCACTTT
TRBJ2-7,-,13,TRBD1,TRBV5-1,CASSWDRVYEQYF,TGCGCCAGCAGCTGGGACAGGGTCTACGAGCAGTACTTC
TRBJ2-1,-,12,-,TRBV3-1/TRBV3-2,CASSRLGGEQFF,TGTGCCAGCAGTCGCTTGGGGGGCGAGCAGTTCTTC
TRBJ2-7,few,12,TRBD1,TRBV14,CASSRQGYEQYF,TGTGCCAGCAGCCGACAGGGCTACGAGCAGTACTTC
TRBJ2-2,-,13,-,TRBV7-3,CASSLGYTGELFF,TGTGCCAGCAGCTTAGGGTACACCGGGGAGCTGTTTTTT
TRBJ1-1,-,18,-,TRBV28,CASSAPGTPGAMNTEAFF,TGTGCCAGCAGTGCCCCCGGGACACCCGGTGCCATGAACACTGAAGCTTTCTTT